Listed here are 10 T cell receptor beta chains from one sample, sequenced in a study of vaccination effects on CD4 cells after COVID-19. Ahead of sequencing, the ViraFEST assay grew antigen-specific CD4+ T cells using viral peptide pools. Subsequent to a culture period of around 10 days, CD4+ T cells were isolated. Negative nucleocapsid antibody tests before and after vaccination confirmed no previous SARS-CoV-2 infection. Repertoires were generated with immunoSEQ multiplex PCR, while TCRdb's copy carries only in-frame clones and drops some. Of tens of thousands of clones listed, around 62% are singletons. What these receptors recognize is not known. The sequencing used CD4+ T cells from PBMCs cultured with HCoV-NL63 spike peptides, collected before COVID-19 vaccination. The receptors were gathered from a human donor who received a COVID-19 vaccine.

This rearrangement joins TRBV6-6 to TRBJ1-2; D perhaps matches TRBD1 (5 bases). Germline lookup yields CDR1 MNHNY and CDR2 SVGAGI (reference sequence). The ends were cut back, 3 bases at V and 5 bases at J, with 13 bases in the middle. The CDR3 is 14 residues long. The chain's CDR3 is CASSYTRDPYGYTF. The CDR3 DNA reads TGTGCCAGCAGTTATACCCGGGACCCATATGGCTACACCTTC.

The genes are TRBV13 and TRBJ2-5; 14 bases align to TRBD2. The germline CDR1 and CDR2 sequences are PRHDT and FYEKMQ (reference sequence). There are 16 residues in the CDR3. The V segment lost 3 bases and the J segment 4 bases; nucleotides outside the gene matches: 4. The CDR3: CASSFSGLAGVETQYF. In DNA form, the CDR3 reads TGTGCCAGCAGCTTTTCGGGACTAGCGGGGGTAGAGACCCAGTACTTC.

The rearrangement joins TRBV12-3 or TRBV12-4 to TRBJ1-2; no definite D call. The CDR3 is made up of 13 amino acids. The V gene lost 2 bases and the J gene lost 2 bases, with 6 bases spanning the gap. The CDR3 protein is CASSLSGNYGYTF. The CDR3 DNA follows: TGTGCCAGCAGTTTAAGTGGCAACTATGGCTACACCTTC.

The chain recombines TRBV19 with TRBJ1-1, with D perhaps TRBD1 (6 bases). CDR3 length: 14 residues. Trimming pared 5 bases from V and 4 bases from J, leaving 14 bases between. Germline CDR1 reads LNHDA; CDR2 reads SQIVND (reference sequence). CDR3 nucleotides: TGTGCCAGTAGTCCTCAGGGGAGAGGCACTGAAGCTTTCTTT. It specifies CASSPQGRGTEAFF.

The CDR3: CASSLTVQYSNQPQHF. CDR3 DNA: TGTGCCAGCAGTTTAACGGTGCAGTATAGCAATCAGCCCCAGCATTTT. The chain employs TRBV27 and TRBJ1-5; D is ambiguous. The CDR3 is made up of 16 amino acids. V was shortened by 2 bases and J by 0 bases, with 11 bases between the two germline ends. CDR1 is MNHEY and CDR2 is SMNVEV in the germline V gene (reference sequence).

The CDR3 is CAISEAVEGSLGAYEQYF. CDR3 DNA: TGTGCCATCAGTGAGGCGGTTGAAGGATCCTTAGGGGCCTACGAGCAGTACTTC. The chain has TRBV10-3 and TRBJ2-7; TRBD1 is a possible D gene (5 bases). Between the trimmed V and J ends, which lost 2 bases and 2 bases, there was a span of 22 bases. In germline, CDR1 is ENHRY, CDR2 SYGVKD. This CDR3 region has 18 residues.

In its sample, this clone was seen once. J is TRBJ1-1 and V is TRBV7-9; D is ambiguous. The CDR3 runs to 15 residues. CDR1 is SEHNR, CDR2 FQNEAQ, per germline (reference sequence). V gave up 3 bases and J gave up 1 base, with 12 bases separating them. CDR3 DNA sequence: TGTGCCAGCAGCTTTTCCGTTGGCAGGAACACTGAAGCTTTCTTT. This gives the protein CASSFSVGRNTEAFF. The complete variable domain, with remaining parts taken from reference TRBV7-9 and TRBJ1-1, reads DTGVSQNPRHKITKRGQNVTFRCDPISEHNRLYWYRQTLGQGPEFLTYFQNEAQLEKSRLLSDRFSAERPKGSFSTLEIQRTEQGDSAMYLCASSFSVGRNTEAFFGQGTRLTVV.

V is TRBV7-9 and J is TRBJ1-2, with 7 bases aligning to TRBD1. The CDR3 runs 14 residues. Trimming took 7 bases from V and 5 from J; bases not matched to a gene: 10. Germline loops: CDR1 SEHNR, CDR2 FQNEAQ (reference sequence). CDR3 nucleotides: TGTGCCAGCACCGAGACAGGGACGGATTATGGCTACACCTTC. It translates to CASTETGTDYGYTF.

This clone was observed a few times. The chain recombines TRBV6-6 with TRBJ1-1, with 7 bases lining up with TRBD1. V gave up 5 bases and J gave up 1 base; unmatched junction bases: 4. This CDR3 is built from 14 residues. Germline V gene lookup returns CDR1 MNHNY and CDR2 SVGAGI (reference sequence). For the CDR3, the DNA is TGTGCCAGCAGTCGTGGGACAGCGAACACTGAAGCTTTCTTT. Amino acids: CASSRGTANTEAFF.

In this sample, this clone turned up a few times. The chain carries TRBV7-9 and TRBJ1-1; 10 nucleotides line up with TRBD1. Trimming at V came to 11 bases and at J to 2 bases, leaving 5 bases not matched to a gene. The CDR3 spans 13 residues. The germline V gene has CDR1 SEHNR and CDR2 FQNEAQ (reference sequence). The CDR3 DNA follows: TGTGCCGGGGACAGGGGCCGTAACACTGAAGCTTTCTTT. Protein: CAGDRGRNTEAFF.